This paragraph reports one T cell receptor (beta chain). Trimming removed 5 bases from V and 3 bases from J, with 16 bases in between. This CDR3 spans 15 amino acids. Per the germline V gene, CDR1 is MNHEY and CDR2 is SMNVEV (reference sequence). This specimen comes from a study of blood T cell repertoires in COVID-19. Here immunoSEQ multiplex PCR was the method, and the copy in TCRdb shows in-frame clones only, minus some. Counted here are over 50,000 clones, more than 70% occurring once; the ten biggest clones make up 12%. Source material: peripheral blood. This TCR derives from a man aged 65-85 years with active COVID-19. This chain uses TRBV27 with TRBJ1-1; D may be TRBD1 (5 bases). The CDR3 DNA follows: TGTGCCAGCAGTCCCCGACCCCGGGGGGACACTGAAGCTTTCTTT. It translates to CASSPRPRGDTEAFF.